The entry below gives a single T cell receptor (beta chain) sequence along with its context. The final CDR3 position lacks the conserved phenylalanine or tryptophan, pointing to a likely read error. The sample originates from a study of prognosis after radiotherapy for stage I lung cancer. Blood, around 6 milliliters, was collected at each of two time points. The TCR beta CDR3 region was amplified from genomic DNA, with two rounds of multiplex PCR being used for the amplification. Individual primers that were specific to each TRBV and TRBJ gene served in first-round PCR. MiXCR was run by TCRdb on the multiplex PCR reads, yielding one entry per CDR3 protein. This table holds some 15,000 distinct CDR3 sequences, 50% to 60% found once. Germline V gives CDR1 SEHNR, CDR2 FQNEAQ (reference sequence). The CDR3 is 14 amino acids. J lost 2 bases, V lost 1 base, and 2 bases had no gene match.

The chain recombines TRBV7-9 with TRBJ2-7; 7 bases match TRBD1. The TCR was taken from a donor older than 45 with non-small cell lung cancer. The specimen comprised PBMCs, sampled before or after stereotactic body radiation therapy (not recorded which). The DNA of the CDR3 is TGTGCCAGCAGCTTAGACAGGGGACCCTACGAGCAGTACTTA. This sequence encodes CASSLDRGPYEQYL.